The clone carrying this TCR beta chain has only a few counts. Its matching antigen is unknown. The CDR3 runs 14 residues. Losses at the gene ends were 4 bases for V and 8 bases for J; bases not matched to a gene: 4. Germline CDR1 is SGHRS and CDR2 is YFSETQ. Every donor provided around 10 milliliters of peripheral blood. At least 6 million PBMCs were isolated per sample. The sample is drawn from a study of blood T cells in healthy people across ages. Findings and limits, study-wide: Per million T cells, the diversity of TCR beta decreased roughly linearly as age advanced.

The second PCR ran roughly 6 to 12 cycles with a sample-barcoded 5' primer and J-beta primers. Every individual sample yielded 3 million or more paired-end reads (each containing CDR3). TCRdb called the 5' RACE reads again in MiXCR, with one record for every CDR3 protein. The profile covers 700,000 to 900,000 distinct CDR3 sequences, with around half appearing a single time and roughly 37% taken by the ten largest. The sequencing sample was made of blood. The receptor was derived from an elderly man in good health. The chain carries TRBV5-1 and TRBJ1-6; 9 bases fit TRBD1. The CDR3 bases are TGCGCCAGCAGCCGGGACAGGGCTGATTCACCCCTCCACTTT. It yields the protein CASSRDRADSPLHF.